The 6 T cell receptor beta chains below were found in one sample sequenced in a study of monozygotic twins with inflammatory bowel disease (dated by TCRdb to between 2018 and 2021). Library method: 5' RACE. Sequencer: Illumina HiSeq 2500. Following TCRdb reprocessing, every CDR3 protein sequence forms one entry, and DNA is not provided. The record for this sample contains some 83,000 distinct CDR3 sequences. Clones ranked in the top ten supply less than 7.5% of the sample. Sample: blood. These TCRs come from a human donor with ulcerative colitis or Crohn's disease, or a healthy co-twin of an affected twin (not recorded which).

J is TRBJ1-2 and V is TRBV6-5; TCRdb picks TRBD1, but there is no DNA to check that call. CDR3 length: 14 residues. CDR1 is MNHEY, CDR2 SVGAGI, per germline. CDR3 region: CASSYSDSGYGYTF.

The chain has TRBV20-1 and TRBJ1-5. Germline values: CDR1 DFQATT, CDR2 SNEGSKA (reference sequence). The CDR3 is 13 amino acids. Here the CDR3 reads CSALLSNFEPQHF.

The gene calls are TRBV7-2 and TRBJ1-5. Per germline, CDR1 SGHTA and CDR2 FQGNSA. CDR3 length equals 13 residues. The CDR3 reads CASSALRDQPQHF.

The genes are TRBV5-4 and TRBJ2-5; absent DNA, TCRdb's TRBD1 call cannot be checked. The germline V gene encodes CDR1 SGHNT and CDR2 YYREEE (reference sequence). The CDR3 is 14 amino acids. The CDR3 sequence: CASSPTQGDETQYF. The entire variable domain, with the rest obtained from reference TRBV5-4 and TRBJ2-5, is as follows: ETGVTQSPTHLIKTRGQQVTLRCSSQSGHNTVSWYQQALGQGPQFIFQYYREEENGRGNFPPRFSGLQFPNYSSELNVNALELDDSALYLCASSPTQGDETQYFGPGTRLLVL.

V and J are TRBV9 and TRBJ1-1; TCRdb selects TRBD1, and the lack of DNA leaves this call unchecked. The germline V gene has CDR1 SGDLS and CDR2 YYNGEE. This CDR3 region has 16 residues. The CDR3 region is CASSEGGGGEGTEAFF. The complete variable domain, with remaining parts taken from reference TRBV9 and TRBJ1-1, reads DSGVTQTPKHLITATGQRVTLRCSPRSGDLSVYWYQQSLDQGLQFLIQYYNGEERAKGNILERFSAQQFPDLHSELNLSSLELGDSALYFCASSEGGGGEGTEAFFGQGTRLTVV.

This chain uses TRBV20-1 with TRBJ2-6; TCRdb names TRBD2, which stays unverified in the absence of DNA. The CDR3 is 16 amino acids. Germline CDR1 is DFQATT and CDR2 is SNEGSKA (reference sequence). CDR3 residues: CSAPHNPHSGANVLTF.